Below are 31 T cell receptor beta chains sequenced from a single sample in a study of post-analysis software for immune sequencing data. These TCRs are of unknown antigen specificity. Study-wide points: TRBV5-6, TRBV5-1 and TRBV20-1 belonged to a set of roughly five TRBV segments that were more frequent in patients than controls.

Libraries were made from TCR beta cDNA, and they carried unique molecular identifiers. TCRdb independently ran MiXCR on the PCR reads; one entry per CDR3 protein. The sample consists of hundreds of thousands of distinct CDR3 sequences, 25% to 30% of them appearing once. Sequencing was done on a sample of blood. The receptors shown here come from a girl aged 10 to 17 with multiple sclerosis.

This clonotype was counted ten times or more. The V call is TRBV10-2, the J call TRBJ2-1; 9 nucleotides agree with TRBD1. The CDR3 extends over 15 amino acids. Germline V gene sequence: CDR1 WSHSY, CDR2 SAAADI. With 4 bases clipped from V and 1 base from J, the junction kept 2 bases outside the gene matches. The CDR3, as DNA: TGCGCCAGCAGTGTGGGGACAGGGTCCTACAATGAGCAGTTCTTC. As protein: CASSVGTGSYNEQFF.

V usage is TRBV6-1 and J usage is TRBJ2-3; no reliable D call. The CDR3 has 14 residues. Germline CDR1 is MNHNS and CDR2 is SASEGT. V lost 2 bases and J lost 4, with 10 bases in between. The DNA for the CDR3 is TGTGCCAGCAGTGAATTGAGTGTAGCAGATACGCAGTATTTT. Its translation is CASSELSVADTQYF.

V is TRBV12-5 and J is TRBJ2-5; 14 bases map to TRBD2. The length of the CDR3 is 16 residues. The junction had 6 bases not matched to a gene; V was cut back by 6 bases and J by 3 bases. Germline CDR1 is LGHNT and CDR2 is FRNRAP. CDR3 loop: CASGLRLAGGEETQYF. CDR3 DNA sequence: TGTGCTAGTGGCCTCCGACTAGCGGGAGGGGAAGAGACCCAGTACTTC. Supplemented by reference TRBV12-5 and TRBJ2-5, the full variable domain reads DARVTQTPRHKVTEMGQEVTMRCQPILGHNTVFWYRQTMMQGLELLAYFRNRAPLDDSGMPKDRFSAEMPDATLATLKIQPSEPRDSAVYFCASGLRLAGGEETQYFGPGTRLLVL.

This clonotype showed up just a few times. V and J are TRBV19 and TRBJ2-5, with 8 bases matching TRBD1. TRBJ2-7 matches the DNA end more closely, so the J call is doubtful. Germline CDR1 LNHDA, CDR2 SQIVND (reference sequence). The CDR3 runs 13 residues. CDR3 DNA: TGTGCCAGTAGTGGGCGGACAGGGACCGAGCAGTACTTC. This gives the protein CASSGRTGTEQYF.

At least ten counts were recorded for this clonotype. The CDR3 here is CASSLARASYEQYF. Written as DNA, the CDR3 is TGTGCCAGCAGTCTCGCTCGGGCATCCTACGAGCAGTACTTC. This rearrangement joins TRBV12-3 or TRBV12-4 to TRBJ2-7, with D hard to call. The CDR3 length is 14 residues. V was pared by 5 bases and J by 1 base, with 12 bases between.

This clonotype was seen a few times. CDR3 DNA: TGTGCCAGCACCATAGGACGGAATGAGCAGTTCTTC. It translates to CASTIGRNEQFF. This rearrangement joins TRBV3-1 to TRBJ2-1; no reliable D call. The germline V gene has CDR1 LGHDT and CDR2 YNNKEL (reference sequence). The CDR3 is 12 amino acids. V lost 7 bases and J lost 7, with 11 bases in between.

This clonotype was observed a few times. V and J are TRBV27 and TRBJ2-1; D uncertain. V lost 5 bases and J lost 6, with 11 bases in between. Germline CDR1 reads MNHEY; CDR2 reads SMNVEV (reference sequence). CDR3 length: 13 amino acids. The DNA for the CDR3 is TGTGCCAGCAGTCGCCTACCTAGCAATGAGCAGTTCTTC. Translating it yields CASSRLPSNEQFF.

A few counts support this clonotype. The chain uses TRBV20-1 and TRBJ1-2; D may be TRBD1 (6 bases). Germline CDR1 is DFQATT and CDR2 is SNEGSKA (reference sequence). The germline V and J ends were trimmed by 5 bases and 0 bases, with 13 bases remaining between them. CDR3 length: 14 residues. CDR3 bases: TGCAGTGCTCCCCGGGACAACCCTAACTATGGCTACACCTTC. Translating it yields CSAPRDNPNYGYTF.

The rearrangement joins TRBV11-1 to TRBJ2-1; 9 nucleotides match TRBD2. Germline lookup yields CDR1 SGHAT and CDR2 FQDESV (reference sequence). Trimming removed 4 bases from V and 1 base from J; junction bases left unmatched: 2. The length of the CDR3 is 15 residues. CDR3 DNA sequence: TGTGCCAGCAGCTCTAGCGGGGAGTCCTACAATGAGCAGTTCTTC. Its translation: CASSSSGESYNEQFF.

This chain connects TRBV28 to TRBJ1-2; D not resolved. The CDR3 totals 11 residues. Deletions cut 10 bases from V and 7 bases from J, with 13 bases between. Germline loops: CDR1 MDHEN, CDR2 SYDVKM. The CDR3 spells CATASVSGYTF. CDR3 nucleotides: TGTGCCACCGCTTCGGTATCTGGCTACACCTTC.

The chain couples TRBV14 to TRBJ2-1, with 7 bases fitting TRBD2. V lost 1 base and J lost 7; bases outside the gene matches: 10. This CDR3 is 16 amino acids long. CDR1 SGHDN and CDR2 FVKESK come from the germline V gene. The CDR3 DNA reads TGTGCCAGCAGCCAAGGGGGGGGGTTGCCGTTAAATGAGCAGTTCTTC. Protein product: CASSQGGGLPLNEQFF.

This clonotype was seen more than once but under ten times. The V and J genes are TRBV10-3 and TRBJ2-7; 8 bases agree with TRBD2. The CDR3 sequence is 13 residues long. With 7 bases clipped from V and 7 bases from J, the junction kept 9 bases outside the gene matches. Germline lookup yields CDR1 ENHRY and CDR2 SYGVKD. The CDR3 sequence is CAIKREGRDEQYF. CDR3 DNA: TGTGCCATCAAACGGGAGGGCCGGGATGAGCAGTACTTC.

In regard to this clonotype: At one boundary the junction diverges from the germline segment, which might be a read error. The chain uses TRBV7-7 and TRBJ2-5, with unresolved D. The CDR3 spans 13 residues. Germline CDR1 is SSHAT and CDR2 is FNYEAQ (reference sequence). CDR3 protein: CASSPDRSETQYF. CDR3 DNA sequence: TGTGCTAGCAGCCCCGACCGATCTGAGACCCAGTACTTC.

The V gene is TRBV25-1, the J gene TRBJ2-1; TRBD2 might be the D (6 bases). V shed 8 bases and J shed 2 bases, with 16 bases lying between them. The CDR3 runs 15 residues. In germline, CDR1 is MGHDK, CDR2 SYGVNS. The CDR3 reads CASEPASATYNEQFF. CDR3 coding DNA: TGTGCCAGCGAGCCGGCTAGCGCAACCTACAATGAGCAGTTCTTC. The variable domain in full, completed from reference TRBV25-1 and TRBJ2-1, reads EADIYQTPRYLVIGTGKKITLECSQTMGHDKMYWYQQDPGMELHLIHYSYGVNSTEKGDLSSESTVSRIRTEHFPLTLESARPSHTSQYLCASEPASATYNEQFFGPGTRLTVL.

In this sample, this clonotype turned up many times. This sequence joins TRBV10-3 and TRBJ2-5; 7 positions match TRBD1. J lost 4 bases, V lost 3 bases, and 20 bases had no gene match. CDR1 is ENHRY, CDR2 SYGVKD, per germline. The CDR3 is 19 amino acids. In DNA form, the CDR3 reads TGTGCCATCAGTGATATTGGGCCGACCGCTGGGACAGAGGGAGAGACCCAGTACTTC. Translation: CAISDIGPTAGTEGETQYF.

The chain recombines TRBV12-3 or TRBV12-4 with TRBJ1-4; maybe TRBD1 (5 bases). The CDR3 is made up of 15 amino acids. Trimming stripped 6 bases from V and 8 bases from J, with 19 bases between. This CDR3 is CASSPLALGVEKLFF. CDR3 sequence (DNA): TGTGCCAGCAGCCCTCTGGCTCTGGGGGTAGAAAAACTGTTTTTT.

This chain uses TRBV7-9 with TRBJ1-1; D is ambiguous. Trimming took 5 bases from V and 4 from J, leaving 14 bases between them. The germline V gene has CDR1 SEHNR and CDR2 FQNEAQ (reference sequence). The length of the CDR3 is 14 residues. For the CDR3, the DNA is TGTGCCAGCAGCCCACTTACAGTAGGCACTGAAGCTTTCTTT. Translating gives CASSPLTVGTEAFF.

This clonotype was seen once. The gene calls are TRBV28 and TRBJ2-5; TRBD2 matches at 7 bases. The CDR3 totals 13 residues. Germline loops: CDR1 MDHEN, CDR2 SYDVKM. The ends lost 6 bases at V and 5 bases at J; junction bases unmatched: 6. The CDR3 protein is CASRGRGVETQYF. CDR3 coding DNA: TGTGCCAGCAGAGGGAGGGGTGTCGAGACCCAGTACTTC.

The chain carries TRBV27 and TRBJ2-1; the D gene could be TRBD1 or TRBD2 (6 bases each). This CDR3 contains 15 residues. Germline V gene lookup returns CDR1 MNHEY and CDR2 SMNVEV (reference sequence). The ends were cut back, 2 bases at V and 6 bases at J, with 14 bases in the middle. DNA for the CDR3: TGTGCCAGCAGTTTAGAGGGGGGAGCGGCCAATGAGCAGTTCTTC. It translates to CASSLEGGAANEQFF.

This clonotype has at least ten counts. The chain uses TRBV7-2 and TRBJ2-1; perhaps D is TRBD1 or TRBD2 (5 bases each). Germline CDR1 reads SGHTA; CDR2 reads FQGNSA. With 5 bases removed from V and 5 bases from J, the gap between germline ends came to 13 bases. The length of the CDR3 is 14 residues. CDR3 DNA: TGTGCCAGCAGCCCCTGGGACGGGGACAATGAGCAGTTCTTC. This gives the protein CASSPWDGDNEQFF.

This clonotype was recorded a few times. V gene TRBV7-6 combines with J gene TRBJ1-4; TRBD1 matches 7 bases. V trimming: 3 bases; J trimming: 8 bases; junction bases outside the gene matches: 6. Germline CDR1 and CDR2: SGHVS and FNYEAQ. This CDR3 comprises 14 residues. The CDR3 is CASSFGRDSEKLFF. CDR3 DNA sequence: TGTGCCAGCAGCTTCGGCCGGGACAGCGAAAAACTGTTTTTT.

V is TRBV9 and J is TRBJ2-2; D not resolved. Germline V gene sequence: CDR1 SGDLS, CDR2 YYNGEE. CDR3 length: 15 residues. V dropped 4 bases and J dropped 4 bases, with 14 bases sitting between them. The CDR3 sequence: CASSPDPGRTGELFF. In DNA, the CDR3 is TGTGCCAGCAGCCCGGACCCCGGTCGCACCGGGGAGCTGTTTTTT. The variable domain in full, with the rest retrieved from reference TRBV9 and TRBJ2-2, is DSGVTQTPKHLITATGQRVTLRCSPRSGDLSVYWYQQSLDQGLQFLIQYYNGEERAKGNILERFSAQQFPDLHSELNLSSLELGDSALYFCASSPDPGRTGELFFGEGSRLTVL.

CDR3 sequence: CASTRDSIYNEQFF. In nucleotides, the CDR3 is TGTGCCAGCACCCGGGACTCCATCTACAATGAGCAGTTCTTC. The rearrangement links TRBV27 to TRBJ2-1, with D perhaps matching TRBD2 (6 bases). Germline loops: CDR1 MNHEY, CDR2 SMNVEV (reference sequence). V was clipped by 7 bases and J by 3 bases, with 13 bases between them. This CDR3 region has 14 residues.

CDR3 region: CASSQGPGAYNEQFF. For the CDR3, the DNA is TGCGCCAGCAGCCAAGGCCCGGGAGCCTACAATGAGCAGTTCTTC. J is TRBJ2-1 and V is TRBV4-3; perhaps TRBD2 as D (6 bases). The CDR3 covers 15 residues. CDR1 is LGHNA, CDR2 YSLEER, per germline. Trimming pared 1 base from V and 2 bases from J, leaving 9 bases between.

The CDR3 here is CASSLAPDEQYF. DNA of the CDR3: TGTGCCAGCAGCTTAGCTCCCGACGAGCAGTACTTC. The rearrangement joins TRBV7-9 to TRBJ2-7; D remains unclear. Deletions cut 0 bases from V and 5 bases from J, with 5 bases between. Germline CDR1 is SEHNR and CDR2 is FQNEAQ (reference sequence). The CDR3 spans 12 residues. The complete variable domain, with remaining parts taken from reference TRBV7-9 and TRBJ2-7, reads DTGVSQNPRHKITKRGQNVTFRCDPISEHNRLYWYRQTLGQGPEFLTYFQNEAQLEKSRLLSDRFSAERPKGSFSTLEIQRTEQGDSAMYLCASSLAPDEQYFGPGTRLTVT.

V usage is TRBV20-1 and J usage is TRBJ1-2; the D is unclear. This CDR3 comprises 13 residues. CDR1 is DFQATT, CDR2 SNEGSKA, per germline (reference sequence). CDR3 sequence (DNA): TGCGGCGCGCGGCAGAAAGCTAACTATGGCTACACCTTC. This gives the protein CGARQKANYGYTF.

This clonotype was counted between two and nine times. This chain uses TRBV4-2 with TRBJ2-3, with D perhaps assigned TRBD1 or TRBD2 (6 bases each). The germline CDR1 and CDR2 sequences are LGHNA and YNFKEQ. The CDR3 is 16 residues long. Trimming removed 3 bases from V and 2 bases from J, with 15 bases in between. The CDR3 sequence is CASSHVKGGYTDTQYF. The CDR3 DNA follows: TGTGCCAGCAGCCATGTAAAAGGGGGGTACACAGATACGCAGTATTTT.

The chain couples TRBV29-1 to TRBJ2-1, with unresolved D. The V end lost 3 bases, the J end lost 5 bases, and 8 bases lay between the germline ends. In germline, CDR1 is SQVTM, CDR2 ANQGSEA. The CDR3 loop spans 12 amino acids. CDR3 DNA sequence: TGCAGCGTTGATCCCAGAGACAATGAGCAGTTCTTC. Its translation is CSVDPRDNEQFF.

The CDR3 spells CASSPLHRDRGHEQYF. CDR3 bases: TGCGCCAGCAGCCCCCTCCACCGGGACAGGGGGCACGAGCAGTACTTC. The chain carries TRBV5-1 and TRBJ2-5; 12 bases align to TRBD1. Matching the DNA end better, TRBJ2-7 makes the J call doubtful. Per the germline V gene, CDR1 is SGHRS and CDR2 is YFSETQ. This CDR3 has 16 amino acids.

This clonotype was observed a handful of times. The chain couples TRBV6-5 to TRBJ2-3, with D perhaps TRBD2 (6 bases). The CDR3 totals 13 residues. V dropped 0 bases and J dropped 8 bases, with 9 bases sitting between them. Germline V gene data show CDR1 as MNHEY and CDR2 as SVGAGI. This CDR3 is CASSYSGGSTQYF. The CDR3 DNA sequence: TGTGCCAGCAGTTACTCCGGGGGTTCTACGCAGTATTTT.

V usage is TRBV21-1 and J usage is TRBJ2-1. TRBV21-1 is termed a pseudogene. There are 15 residues in the CDR3. The CDR3 coding sequence is TGTGTCAGCAGCCGTAAAGGAAAGAAACCCCGTGAGCAGTTCTTC. It is translated as CVSSRKGKKPREQFF.